This T cell receptor (beta chain) was captured by sequencing in a study of breast tumors, draining lymph nodes, adjacent tissues. As concerns this clonotype: What it binds is unknown. One base away lies a much larger clone, so this may be a sequencing read error.

TCRdb analysed the multiplex PCR reads with MiXCR anew, one entry per CDR3 protein. The table includes about 24,000 distinct CDR3 sequences, 68% detected once. The study, taken as a whole, reports: Data only fit, rather than demonstrated, lymph node origin of most tumor T cells. Tumor repertoires ranked between lymph nodes and nontumor tissue in diversity, with V and J gene preferences.

This receptor was taken from a female donor with breast cancer. Some clones in this sample may be carry-over from other donors' samples. Sequenced material: tumor-adjacent breast tissue.

The CDR3 coding sequence is TGTGCCAGCAGCTCTGGAGCGGGGAAGACCCAGTACTTC. Encoded protein: CASSSGAGKTQYF. V and J are TRBV7-2 and TRBJ2-5; 7 bases line up with TRBD2. Germline-derived CDR1 and CDR2 are SGHTA and FQGNSA. Losses at the gene ends were 4 bases for V and 6 bases for J; bases not matched to a gene: 5. The CDR3 sequence is 13 residues long.